Listed below are T cell receptor beta chains from one sample, sequenced in a study of metastatic and nonmetastatic thyroid tumors. TCRdb re-called the PCR reads via MiXCR. Here the sample spans fewer than 50,000 clones, about 15% being singletons. Sequenced sample: blood. These receptors were collected from a female donor with papillary thyroid cancer or a benign thyroid nodule (not recorded which). Some clones in this sample may be carry-over from other donors' samples. Each CDR3 is given without its conserved first and last residue. Each record gives: J gene, V gene, D gene, CDR3 protein. D genes are given only for firm matches.

J: TRBJ2-7
V: TRBV11-1
D: TRBD1
CDR3: ASSSGQPYEQY

J: TRBJ2-1
V: TRBV27
D: .
CDR3: ASSRGTGNNEQF

J: TRBJ1-1
V: TRBV20-1
D: TRBD1
CDR3: SASPGQGEAF

J: TRBJ1-5
V: TRBV6-2/TRBV6-3
D: TRBD1
CDR3: ASGPGQVAGLSNQPQH

J: TRBJ1-5
V: TRBV2
D: .
CDR3: ASSDDQPQH

J: TRBJ1-5
V: TRBV15
D: TRBD1
CDR3: ATRTGLNQPQH

J: TRBJ2-7
V: TRBV6-5
D: .
CDR3: ASSYAYEQY

J: TRBJ1-5
V: TRBV19
D: .
CDR3: ASSVTPAGDSNQPQH

J: TRBJ2-3
V: TRBV19
D: .
CDR3: ASLDGPGTDTQY

J: TRBJ1-5
V: TRBV24-1
D: .
CDR3: ATRLGGDFNYSNQPQH

J: TRBJ1-5
V: TRBV27
D: TRBD1
CDR3: ASATGGANQPQH

J: TRBJ2-1
V: TRBV7-9
D: .
CDR3: ASSSGQLQAYNEQF

J: TRBJ1-1
V: TRBV30
D: .
CDR3: AWSYPPTGLMNTEAF

J: TRBJ2-3
V: TRBV6-4
D: TRBD2
CDR3: ASSDSTLAGDTQY

J: TRBJ2-6
V: TRBV30
D: .
CDR3: AWSVMGSGANVLT

J: TRBJ2-1
V: TRBV7-8
D: TRBD2
CDR3: ASSLAGRLNEQF

J: TRBJ2-7
V: TRBV3-1
D: TRBD2
CDR3: ASSQGLAGVVEQY

J: TRBJ1-1
V: TRBV10-3
D: TRBD1
CDR3: AARGLNTEAF

J: TRBJ2-7
V: TRBV5-1
D: TRBD1
CDR3: ASNSDRSPYEQY

J: TRBJ2-7
V: TRBV5-1
D: .
CDR3: ASSINSGRGYEQY

J: TRBJ2-7
V: TRBV27
D: .
CDR3: ASSYSMGAREQY

J: TRBJ1-5
V: TRBV6-5
D: .
CDR3: ASSSHRDTEYYSNQPQH

J: TRBJ2-3
V: TRBV24-1
D: TRBD2
CDR3: ATSEVAGGPADTQY

J: TRBJ1-1
V: TRBV25-1
D: .
CDR3: ASSDSGTFRTEAF

J: TRBJ2-1
V: TRBV15
D: .
CDR3: ATSRARGSSYNEQF

J: TRBJ1-1
V: TRBV30
D: TRBD1
CDR3: AWSGQMMNTEAF

J: TRBJ1-4
V: TRBV2
D: .
CDR3: ASNAATEKLF

J: TRBJ2-2
V: TRBV11-2
D: TRBD1
CDR3: ANWGQGACGELF

J: TRBJ2-1
V: TRBV7-1
D: TRBD2
CDR3: ASSSRDGRGTSGENEQF

J: TRBJ2-5
V: TRBV7-7
D: TRBD2
CDR3: ASSPNPLGGETQY

J: TRBJ2-3
V: TRBV20-1
D: TRBD2
CDR3: SAILAGTTDTQY

J: TRBJ2-3
V: TRBV9
D: .
CDR3: ASSEETDTQY

J: TRBJ2-1
V: TRBV6-1
D: TRBD1
CDR3: ASSEPGQGNADEQF

J: TRBJ2-1
V: TRBV12-3/TRBV12-4
D: .
CDR3: ASSLAGPREQF

J: TRBJ2-1
V: TRBV24-1
D: TRBD2
CDR3: ATSDFPGRAYNEQF

J: TRBJ2-2
V: TRBV6-1
D: .
CDR3: AITGGDRDTGELF

J: TRBJ2-2
V: TRBV19
D: .
CDR3: ASLRSPGTGELF

J: TRBJ2-2
V: TRBV6-1
D: .
CDR3: ANSGGGQGGTGELF

J: TRBJ1-2
V: TRBV25-1
D: .
CDR3: ASNSGYYGYT

J: TRBJ2-3
V: TRBV3-1
D: .
CDR3: ASSQDRDTQY

J: TRBJ2-7
V: TRBV7-2
D: .
CDR3: ASSLSNGSPYEQY

J: TRBJ2-5
V: TRBV29-1
D: .
CDR3: SVEKGAGEAQY

J: TRBJ2-2
V: TRBV2
D: TRBD2
CDR3: AGSAASGNTGELF

J: TRBJ2-1
V: TRBV9
D: TRBD2
CDR3: ASSEREAGVGYNEQF

J: TRBJ1-5
V: TRBV27
D: .
CDR3: ASSQRGHNQPQH

J: TRBJ2-1
V: TRBV20-1
D: .
CDR3: SAPLGASGGGDEQF

J: TRBJ1-1
V: TRBV6-2/TRBV6-3
D: .
CDR3: ASSFRRETEAF

J: TRBJ2-1
V: TRBV5-1
D: TRBD2
CDR3: ASSLDSREGGEQF

J: TRBJ2-1
V: TRBV3-1
D: .
CDR3: ASSQTGVGQF

J: TRBJ2-7
V: TRBV6-6
D: TRBD1
CDR3: ASSYSPGQGAHEQY